This entry describes one TCR beta chain. This CDR3 spans 16 amino acids. The V end was cut by 5 bases, the J end by 4 bases, with 17 bases between. Germline V gene data show CDR1 as SGHVS and CDR2 as FNYEAQ. This entry comes from a study of blood T cell repertoires in COVID-19. At the level of the study: Donors in the United States, Italy and Spain gave samples during acute or convalescent COVID-19. T cells, B-cell-depleted T cells, or PBMCs supplied cDNA or gDNA.

Original data processing: The assay estimated nucleated cells by amplifying reference gene primers. Using immunoSEQ multiplex PCR, the repertoire was profiled, and TCRdb retains in-frame clones only, with some absent. V and J calls and clone size follow that table, whereas D and trimming were derived from the DNA. The profile shows about 150,000 clones, more than 70% of them singletons. Sequenced sample: peripheral blood. The receptor was derived from a man between 60 and 75 years old with active or convalescent COVID-19. J is TRBJ2-2 and V is TRBV7-6, with D tentatively TRBD1 (6 bases). CDR3 sequence reads: CASSLGAGLGTGELFF. In nucleotides, the CDR3 is TGTGCCAGCAGCCTGGGGGCAGGGTTGGGCACCGGGGAGCTGTTTTTT.